The T cell receptor beta chain described here comes from a study of blood T cell repertoires in COVID-19. The protocol was immunoSEQ multiplex PCR, while the TCRdb copy is restricted to in-frame clones and leaves out a portion. The sample lists about 440,000 clones, about 90% occurring once. This CDR3 spans 13 amino acids. CDR1 is SGHRS and CDR2 is YFSETQ in the germline V gene. Trimming removed 4 bases at V and 5 bases at J, with 10 bases between. The chain is built from TRBV5-1 and TRBJ1-5; TRBD1 is a possible D gene (5 bases). Specimen: PBMCs or T cells enriched from blood (not recorded which). The clonotype originates from a man between 18 and 29 years old who had recovered from COVID-19. In DNA form, the CDR3 reads TGCGCCAGCAGCCCAGACAGAGATCAGCCCCAGCATTTT. This gives the protein CASSPDRDQPQHF.